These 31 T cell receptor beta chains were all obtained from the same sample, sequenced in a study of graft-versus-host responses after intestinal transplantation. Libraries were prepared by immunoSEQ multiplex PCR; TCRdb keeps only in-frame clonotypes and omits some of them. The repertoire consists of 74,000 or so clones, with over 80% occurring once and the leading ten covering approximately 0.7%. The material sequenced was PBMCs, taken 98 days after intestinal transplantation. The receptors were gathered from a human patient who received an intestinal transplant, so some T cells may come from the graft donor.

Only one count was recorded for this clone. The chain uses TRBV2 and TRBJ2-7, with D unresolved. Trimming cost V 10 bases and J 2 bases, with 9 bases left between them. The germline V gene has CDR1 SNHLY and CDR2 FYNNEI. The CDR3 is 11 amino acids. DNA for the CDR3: TGTGCCACCTCCGGCGCCTACGAGCAGTACTTC. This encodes CATSGAYEQYF. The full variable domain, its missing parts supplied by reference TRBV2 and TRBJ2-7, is EPEVTQTPSHQVTQMGQEVILRCVPISNHLYFYWYRQILGQKVEFLVSFYNNEISEKSEIFDDQFSVERPDGSNFTLKIRSTKLEDSAMYFCATSGAYEQYFGPGTRLTVT.

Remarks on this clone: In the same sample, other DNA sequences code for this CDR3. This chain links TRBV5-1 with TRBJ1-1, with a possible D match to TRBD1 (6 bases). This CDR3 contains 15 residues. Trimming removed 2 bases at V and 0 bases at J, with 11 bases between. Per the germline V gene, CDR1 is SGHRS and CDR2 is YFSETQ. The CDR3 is CASSLGGTLNTEAFF. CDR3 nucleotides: TGCGCCAGCAGCTTAGGGGGGACCTTGAACACTGAAGCTTTCTTT.

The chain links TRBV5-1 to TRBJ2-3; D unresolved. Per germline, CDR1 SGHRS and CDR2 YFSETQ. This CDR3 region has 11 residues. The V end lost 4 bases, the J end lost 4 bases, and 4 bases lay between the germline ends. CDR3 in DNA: TGCGCCAGCAGCCACCCAGATACGCAGTATTTT. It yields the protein CASSHPDTQYF. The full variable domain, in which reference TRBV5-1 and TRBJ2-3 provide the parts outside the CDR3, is KAGVTQTPRYLIKTRGQQVTLSCSPISGHRSVSWYQQTPGQGLQFLFEYFSETQRNKGNFPGRFSGRQFSNSRSEMNVSTLELGDSALYLCASSHPDTQYFGPGTRLTVL.

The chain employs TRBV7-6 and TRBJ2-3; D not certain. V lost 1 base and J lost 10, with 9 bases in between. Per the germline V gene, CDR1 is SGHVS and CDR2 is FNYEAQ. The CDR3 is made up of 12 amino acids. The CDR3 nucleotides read TGTGCCAGCAGCTTAGGTCCCCCTGCGCAGTATTTT. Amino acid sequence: CASSLGPPAQYF.

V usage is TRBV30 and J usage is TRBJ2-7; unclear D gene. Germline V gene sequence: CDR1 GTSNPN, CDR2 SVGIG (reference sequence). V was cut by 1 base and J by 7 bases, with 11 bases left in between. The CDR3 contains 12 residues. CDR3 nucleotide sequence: TGTGCCTGGAGTGCGAATCTTGGGGAGCAGTACTTC. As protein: CAWSANLGEQYF.

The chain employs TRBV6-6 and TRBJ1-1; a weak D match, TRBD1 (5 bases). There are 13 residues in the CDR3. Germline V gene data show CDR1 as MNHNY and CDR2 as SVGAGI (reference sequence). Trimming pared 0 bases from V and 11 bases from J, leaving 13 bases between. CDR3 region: CASSYSERGWAFF. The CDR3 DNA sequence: TGTGCCAGCAGTTACTCGGAGAGGGGTTGGGCTTTCTTT.

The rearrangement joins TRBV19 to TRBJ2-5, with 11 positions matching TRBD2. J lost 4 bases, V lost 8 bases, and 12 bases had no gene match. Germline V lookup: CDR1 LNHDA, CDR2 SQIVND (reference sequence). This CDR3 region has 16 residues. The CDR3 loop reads CASSNRSGRAGETQYF. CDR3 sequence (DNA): TGTGCCAGTTCCAACCGTAGCGGGAGGGCCGGAGAGACCCAGTACTTC.

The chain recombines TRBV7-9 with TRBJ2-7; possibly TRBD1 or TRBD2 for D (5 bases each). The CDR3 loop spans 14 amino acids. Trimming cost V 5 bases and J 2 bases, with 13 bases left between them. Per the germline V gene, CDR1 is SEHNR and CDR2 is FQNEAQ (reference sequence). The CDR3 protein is CASSPPGRTYEQYF. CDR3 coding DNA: TGTGCCAGCAGCCCCCCGGGACGGACCTACGAGCAGTACTTC.

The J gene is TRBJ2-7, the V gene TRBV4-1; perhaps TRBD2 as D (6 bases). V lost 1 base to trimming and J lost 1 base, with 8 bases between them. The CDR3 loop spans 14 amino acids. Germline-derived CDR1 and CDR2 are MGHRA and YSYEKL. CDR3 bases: TGCGCCAGCAGCCAAGGACTAGGATCCTACGAGCAGTACTTC. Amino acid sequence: CASSQGLGSYEQYF.

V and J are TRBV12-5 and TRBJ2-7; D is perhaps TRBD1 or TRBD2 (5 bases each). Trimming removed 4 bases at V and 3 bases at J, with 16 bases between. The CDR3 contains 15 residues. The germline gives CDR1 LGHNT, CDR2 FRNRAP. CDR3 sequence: CASGCDPGRFYEQYF. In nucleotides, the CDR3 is TGTGCTAGTGGTTGCGACCCGGGACGGTTCTACGAGCAGTACTTC. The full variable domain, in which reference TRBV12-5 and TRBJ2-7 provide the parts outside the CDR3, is DARVTQTPRHKVTEMGQEVTMRCQPILGHNTVFWYRQTMMQGLELLAYFRNRAPLDDSGMPKDRFSAEMPDATLATLKIQPSEPRDSAVYFCASGCDPGRFYEQYFGPGTRLTVT.

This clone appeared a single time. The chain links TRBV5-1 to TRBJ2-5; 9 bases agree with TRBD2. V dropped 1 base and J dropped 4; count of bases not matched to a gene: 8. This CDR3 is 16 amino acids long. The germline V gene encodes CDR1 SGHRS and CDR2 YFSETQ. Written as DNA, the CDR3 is TGCGCCAGCAGCTTGTTGTTAGCGGGAGTCGGAGAGACCCAGTACTTC. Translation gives CASSLLLAGVGETQYF.

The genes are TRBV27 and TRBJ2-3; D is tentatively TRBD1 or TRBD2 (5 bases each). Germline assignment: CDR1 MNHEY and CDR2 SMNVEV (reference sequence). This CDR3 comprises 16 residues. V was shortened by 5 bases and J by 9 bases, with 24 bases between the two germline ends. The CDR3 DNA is TGTGCCAGCAGTCCCTCCGGGACCCCAGTAACATTAACGCAGTATTTT. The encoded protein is CASSPSGTPVTLTQYF.

CDR3 protein: CASSVAQGKNEQFF. The DNA of the CDR3 is TGTGCCAGCAGCGTAGCACAGGGGAAAAATGAGCAGTTCTTC. The V and J genes are TRBV9 and TRBJ2-1; 7 nucleotides agree with TRBD1. Losses at the gene ends were 0 bases for V and 7 bases for J; bases not matched to a gene: 4. The CDR3 has 14 amino acids. In germline, CDR1 is SGDLS, CDR2 YYNGEE.

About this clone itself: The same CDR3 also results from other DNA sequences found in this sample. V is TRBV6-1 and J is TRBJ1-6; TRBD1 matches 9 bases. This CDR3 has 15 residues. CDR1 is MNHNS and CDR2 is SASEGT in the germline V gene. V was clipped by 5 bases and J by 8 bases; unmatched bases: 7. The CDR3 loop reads CASSPPGQGHSPLHF. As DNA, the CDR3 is TGTGCCAGCAGTCCCCCGGGACAGGGACATTCACCCCTCCACTTT.

CDR3: CASSLGSFPGSGDEKLFF. The CDR3 DNA is TGTGCCAGCAGCTTAGGATCCTTCCCCGGGTCGGGAGATGAAAAACTGTTTTTT. The V and J genes are TRBV7-9 and TRBJ1-4; D remains unclear. The CDR3 has 18 residues. Trimming shortened V by 1 base and J by 6 bases, and 21 bases separated the two germline ends. Germline V gene lookup returns CDR1 SEHNR and CDR2 FQNEAQ (reference sequence).

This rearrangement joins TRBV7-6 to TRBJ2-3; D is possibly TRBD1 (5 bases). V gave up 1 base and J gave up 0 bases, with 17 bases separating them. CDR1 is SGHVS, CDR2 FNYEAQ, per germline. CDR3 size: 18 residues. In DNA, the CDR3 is TGTGCCAGCAGCTTAGGGGTCGGTCAGGGCATTAGCACAGATACGCAGTATTTT. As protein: CASSLGVGQGISTDTQYF.

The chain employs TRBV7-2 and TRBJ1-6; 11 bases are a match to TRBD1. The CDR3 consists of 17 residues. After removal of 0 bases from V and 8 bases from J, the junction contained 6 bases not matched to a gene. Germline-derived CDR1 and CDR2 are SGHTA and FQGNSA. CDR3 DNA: TGTGCCAGCAGCTTAGCCGGGACAGGGGGTAGGGATTCACCCCTCCACTTT. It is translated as CASSLAGTGGRDSPLHF.

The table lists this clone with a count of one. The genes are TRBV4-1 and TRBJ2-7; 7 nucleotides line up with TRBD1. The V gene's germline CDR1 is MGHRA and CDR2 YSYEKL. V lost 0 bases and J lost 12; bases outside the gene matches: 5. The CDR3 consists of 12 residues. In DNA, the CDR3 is TGCGCCAGCAGCCAAGACCAGGGGGAAAGGTACTTC. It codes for CASSQDQGERYF.

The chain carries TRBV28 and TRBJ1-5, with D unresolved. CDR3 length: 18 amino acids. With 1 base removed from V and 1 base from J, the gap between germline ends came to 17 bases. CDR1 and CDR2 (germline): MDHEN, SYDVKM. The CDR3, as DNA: TGTGCCAGCAGTTTATACGTGGTGAAGGGCAGGAGCAATCAGCCCCAGCATTTT. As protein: CASSLYVVKGRSNQPQHF.

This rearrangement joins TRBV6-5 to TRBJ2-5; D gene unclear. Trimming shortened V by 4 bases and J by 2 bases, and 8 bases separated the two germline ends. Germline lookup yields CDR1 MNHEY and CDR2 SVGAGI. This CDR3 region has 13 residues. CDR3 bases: TGTGCCAGCAGTTCTGGGATTCAAGAGACCCAGTACTTC. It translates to CASSSGIQETQYF.

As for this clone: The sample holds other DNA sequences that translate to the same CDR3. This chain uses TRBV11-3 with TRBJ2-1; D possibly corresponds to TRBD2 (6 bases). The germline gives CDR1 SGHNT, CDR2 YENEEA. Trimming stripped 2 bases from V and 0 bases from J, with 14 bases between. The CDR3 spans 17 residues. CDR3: CASSLHRGASSYNEQFF. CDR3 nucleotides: TGTGCCAGCAGCTTACATCGCGGGGCAAGCTCCTACAATGAGCAGTTCTTC.

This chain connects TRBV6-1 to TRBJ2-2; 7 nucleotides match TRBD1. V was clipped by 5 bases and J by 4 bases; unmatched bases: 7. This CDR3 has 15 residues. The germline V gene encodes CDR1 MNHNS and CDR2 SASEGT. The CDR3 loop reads CASSFRDSVTGELFF. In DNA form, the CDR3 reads TGTGCCAGCAGTTTCCGGGACAGTGTCACCGGGGAGCTGTTTTTT.

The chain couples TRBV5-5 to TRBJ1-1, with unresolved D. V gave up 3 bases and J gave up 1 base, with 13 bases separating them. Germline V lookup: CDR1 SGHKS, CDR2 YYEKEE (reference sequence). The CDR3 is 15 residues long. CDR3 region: CASSSPWRGNTEAFF. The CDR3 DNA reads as TGTGCCAGCAGCTCCCCTTGGCGGGGGAACACTGAAGCTTTCTTT. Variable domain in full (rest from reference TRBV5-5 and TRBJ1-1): DAGVTQSPTHLIKTRGQQVTLRCSPISGHKSVSWYQQVLGQGPQFIFQYYEKEERGRGNFPDRFSARQFPNYSSELNVNALLLGDSALYLCASSSPWRGNTEAFFGQGTRLTVV.

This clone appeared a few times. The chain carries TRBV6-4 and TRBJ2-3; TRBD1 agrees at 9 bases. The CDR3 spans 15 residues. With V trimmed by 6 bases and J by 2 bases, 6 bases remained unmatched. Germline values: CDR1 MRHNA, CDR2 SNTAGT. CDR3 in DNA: TGTGCCAGCAGCGCCGGGACAGGGCACACAGATACGCAGTATTTT. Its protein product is CASSAGTGHTDTQYF.

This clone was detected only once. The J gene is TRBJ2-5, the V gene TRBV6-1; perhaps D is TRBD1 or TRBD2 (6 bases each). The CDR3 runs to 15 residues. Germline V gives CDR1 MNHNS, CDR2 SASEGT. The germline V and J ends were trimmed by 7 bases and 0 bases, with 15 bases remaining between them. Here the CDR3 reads CASKGLGGNQETQYF. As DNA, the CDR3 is TGTGCCAGCAAAGGCCTAGGGGGGAACCAAGAGACCCAGTACTTC.

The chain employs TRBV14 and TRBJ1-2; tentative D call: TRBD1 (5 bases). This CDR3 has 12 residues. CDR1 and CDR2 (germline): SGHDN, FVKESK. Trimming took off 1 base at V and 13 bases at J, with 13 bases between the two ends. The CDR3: CASSQGGTGVTF. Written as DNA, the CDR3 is TGTGCCAGCAGCCAAGGGGGAACAGGAGTCACCTTC.

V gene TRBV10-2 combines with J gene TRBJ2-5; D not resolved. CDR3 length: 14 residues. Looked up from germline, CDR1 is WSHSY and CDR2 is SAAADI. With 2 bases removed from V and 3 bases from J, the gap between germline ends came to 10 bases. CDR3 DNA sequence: TGCGCCAGCAGTGAGACCGCTGTGGAAGAGACCCAGTACTTC. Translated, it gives CASSETAVEETQYF.

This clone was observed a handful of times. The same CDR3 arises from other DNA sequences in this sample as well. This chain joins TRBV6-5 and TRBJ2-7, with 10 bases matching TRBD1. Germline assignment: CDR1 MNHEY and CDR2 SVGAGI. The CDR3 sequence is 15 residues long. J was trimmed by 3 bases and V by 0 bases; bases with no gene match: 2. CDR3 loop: CASSYSRDRGYEQYF. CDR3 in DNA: TGTGCCAGCAGTTACTCGAGGGACAGGGGCTACGAGCAGTACTTC.

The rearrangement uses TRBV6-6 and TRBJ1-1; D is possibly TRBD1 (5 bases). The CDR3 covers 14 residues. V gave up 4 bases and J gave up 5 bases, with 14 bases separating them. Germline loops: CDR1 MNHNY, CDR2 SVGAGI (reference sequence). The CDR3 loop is CASSSRDGRTEAFF. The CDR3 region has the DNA TGTGCCAGCAGTTCCAGGGACGGTAGGACTGAAGCTTTCTTT.

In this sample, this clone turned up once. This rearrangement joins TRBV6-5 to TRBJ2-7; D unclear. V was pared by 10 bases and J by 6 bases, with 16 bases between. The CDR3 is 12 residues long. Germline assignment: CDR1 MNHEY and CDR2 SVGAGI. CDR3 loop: CAITTPSGEQYF. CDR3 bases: TGTGCCATTACGACCCCGTCGGGCGAGCAGTACTTC.

The CDR3 spells CASSSLEDSPLHF. CDR3 sequence (DNA): TGTGCCAGCAGCTCGCTGGAGGATTCACCCCTCCACTTT. V usage is TRBV7-2 and J usage is TRBJ1-6; D is ambiguous. The ends were cut back, 4 bases at V and 8 bases at J, with 9 bases in the middle. Germline CDR1 SGHTA, CDR2 FQGNSA. The CDR3 consists of 13 residues.